This T cell receptor (beta chain) was found in a study of blood T cell repertoires in COVID-19. Assay used: immunoSEQ multiplex PCR; TCRdb lists only in-frame clones, some missing. This sample yields tens of thousands of clones, of which approximately 87% are seen a single time; less than 6.5% belongs to the top ten. The J segment lost 2 bases and the V segment lost 3 bases, leaving 4 bases of the junction unmatched. Germline V gene lookup returns CDR1 MGHRA and CDR2 YSYEKL. This CDR3 contains 15 residues. The receptor was derived from a woman in her fifties or sixties with acute or convalescent COVID-19. This chain links TRBV4-1 with TRBJ2-5; 9 bases are a match to TRBD2. Sequencing was done on a sample of peripheral blood. The DNA for the CDR3 is TGCGCCAGCAGCCAGGAAGGACTAGCGCAAGAGACCCAGTACTTC. Translating gives CASSQEGLAQETQYF.